This T cell receptor (beta chain) was obtained from a study of OX40 agonist ivuxolimab in advanced cancers. Across the study: Among those enrolled, mean age was about 63 years (range roughly 20 to 85) and approximately 80% were male.

The table came from immunoSEQ multiplex PCR; TCRdb's copy has only in-frame clones and leaves some out. The sample has roughly 62,000 clones, around 84% seen once. With baseline, cycle 4 day 1, and cycle 7 day 1 as timepoints, blood was sampled. The TCR comes from an adult with an advanced solid tumor such as melanoma, head and neck, liver or kidney cancer. Source: CD4+ or CD8+ T cells sorted from blood, taken in a trial of the OX40 agonist ivuxolimab.

Written as DNA, the CDR3 is TGTGCCAGCAGCTTCGGGACCGGGACCCCGGAGAAGACCCAGTACTTC. Amino acid sequence: CASSFGTGTPEKTQYF. V usage is TRBV7-6 and J usage is TRBJ2-5; D assignment may be TRBD1 or TRBD2 (5 bases each). V lost 3 bases to trimming and J lost 6 bases, with 20 bases between them. The CDR3 contains 16 residues. Germline CDR1 SGHVS, CDR2 FNYEAQ.